Each of the 30 T cell receptor beta chains below was sequenced from the same sample in a study of coeliac disease. TCRdb's copy holds only in-frame clones and misses some; the assay was immunoSEQ multiplex PCR. The table records 2,000 to 3,000 clones, more than 55% of them present only once. The sample taken for sequencing was lamina propria lymphocytes from the gut. These receptors all stem from a woman in her 70s with celiac disease on a gluten-free diet.

This clone was counted only a few times. V and J are TRBV7-9 and TRBJ1-2, with unresolved D. Germline values: CDR1 SEHNR, CDR2 FQNEAQ (reference sequence). This CDR3 contains 15 residues. V gave up 1 base and J gave up 4 bases, with 13 bases separating them. The CDR3 nucleotides are TGTGCCAGCAGCTTAGACGCTGGTCAGTCCTATGGCTACACCTTC. This codes for CASSLDAGQSYGYTF.

The sample holds one count of this clone. The rearrangement joins TRBV19 to TRBJ2-5, with 7 bases identical to TRBD2. CDR1 LNHDA and CDR2 SQIVND come from the germline V gene (reference sequence). There are 15 residues in the CDR3. The V and J ends lost 3 bases and 5 bases, in that order; junction bases with no gene match: 9. Written as DNA, the CDR3 is TGTGCCAGTAGTATGCGGGGGATACCCAGGGAGACCCAGTACTTC. This codes for CASSMRGIPRETQYF.

The genes are TRBV18 and TRBJ2-7; 12 bases align to TRBD1. The CDR3 consists of 14 residues. The germline gives CDR1 KGHSH, CDR2 LQKENI. The V and J ends lost 4 bases and 5 bases, in that order; junction bases with no gene match: 3. CDR3: CASSLGTGGDEQYF. The DNA for the CDR3 is TGTGCCAGCTCACTTGGGACAGGGGGCGACGAGCAGTACTTC.

Note on this clone: Germline is not matched at one junction end, which may reflect a read error. Other DNA sequences in the same sample also yield this CDR3. V and J are TRBV15 and TRBJ2-3; 9 bases align to TRBD2. CDR1 is LNHNV and CDR2 is YYDKDF in the germline V gene (reference sequence). The CDR3 has 13 amino acids. The chain's CDR3 is CATSLVAGDTQYF. CDR3 DNA: TGTGCCACCAGCTTGGTAGCGGGAGATACACAGTATTTT.

V usage is TRBV5-1 and J usage is TRBJ2-3, with D maybe TRBD2 (6 bases). V gave up 2 bases and J gave up 1 base, with 11 bases separating them. CDR1 and CDR2 (germline): SGHRS, YFSETQ. This CDR3 is built from 15 residues. In DNA form, the CDR3 reads TGCGCCAGCAGCTTCCAGGGAGGCGGCACAGATACGCAGTATTTT. Protein: CASSFQGGGTDTQYF. Using reference TRBV5-1 and TRBJ2-3 for the parts outside the CDR3, the full variable domain is KAGVTQTPRYLIKTRGQQVTLSCSPISGHRSVSWYQQTPGQGLQFLFEYFSETQRNKGNFPGRFSGRQFSNSRSEMNVSTLELGDSALYLCASSFQGGGTDTQYFGPGTRLTVL.

The J gene is TRBJ2-2, the V gene TRBV30; TRBD1 aligns across 8 bases. The CDR3 length is 15 residues. V was clipped by 3 bases and J by 3 bases; unmatched bases: 6. The V gene's germline CDR1 is GTSNPN and CDR2 SVGIG (reference sequence). The CDR3 protein is CAWSRTGWDTGELFF. In nucleotides, the CDR3 is TGTGCCTGGAGCAGGACAGGGTGGGACACCGGGGAGCTGTTTTTT. Complete variable domain (other parts from reference TRBV30 and TRBJ2-2): SQTIHQWPATLVQPVGSPLSLECTVEGTSNPNLYWYRQAAGRGLQLLFYSVGIGQISSEVPQNLSASRPQDRQFILSSKKLLLSDSGFYLCAWSRTGWDTGELFFGEGSRLTVL.

J is TRBJ2-3 and V is TRBV18, with 7 bases lining up with TRBD2. V trimming: 6 bases; J trimming: 1 base; junction bases outside the gene matches: 13. Per the germline V gene, CDR1 is KGHSH and CDR2 is LQKENI. This CDR3 is built from 17 residues. The CDR3 loop reads CASSTGGTGGGTDTQYF. The DNA of the CDR3 is TGTGCCAGCTCTACCGGAGGTACGGGAGGAGGCACAGATACGCAGTATTTT.

This chain connects TRBV29-1 to TRBJ1-5; D remains unclear. The CDR3 runs to 13 residues. The V gene's germline CDR1 is SQVTM and CDR2 ANQGSEA. Trimming took 7 bases from V and 3 from J, leaving 13 bases between them. CDR3 sequence reads: CSATLALNQPQHF. CDR3 nucleotides: TGCAGCGCAACATTGGCCCTCAATCAGCCCCAGCATTTT.

This clone was recorded a few times. V usage is TRBV7-2 and J usage is TRBJ2-1; TRBD2 matches at 12 bases. Trimming cost V 5 bases and J 1 base; bases outside gene matches: 6. CDR1 and CDR2 (germline): SGHTA, FQGNSA. The CDR3 sequence is 17 residues long. The CDR3 here is CASSPTLAGGSYNEQFF. Written as DNA, the CDR3 is TGTGCCAGCAGCCCTACGCTAGCGGGGGGGTCCTACAATGAGCAGTTCTTC.

The gene calls are TRBV29-1 and TRBJ1-2; D not resolved. Trimming cost V 1 base and J 2 bases, with 11 bases left between them. CDR3 length: 14 residues. The germline V gene has CDR1 SQVTM and CDR2 ANQGSEA. CDR3 DNA sequence: TGCAGCGTTGAAGCCGGTGTAGAAAACTATGGCTACACCTTC. It specifies CSVEAGVENYGYTF.

V and J are TRBV6-5 and TRBJ2-3; 8 bases fit TRBD1. The V gene's germline CDR1 is MNHEY and CDR2 SVGAGI. The CDR3 sequence is 14 residues long. Trimming took 2 bases from V and 5 from J; bases not matched to a gene: 3. This CDR3 is CASSYTRGLDTQYF. The CDR3 coding sequence is TGTGCCAGCAGTTACACCAGGGGGCTAGATACGCAGTATTTT.

The J gene is TRBJ2-3, the V gene TRBV7-6; 9 nucleotides line up with TRBD1. Germline-derived CDR1 and CDR2 are SGHVS and FNYEAQ. The CDR3 extends over 14 amino acids. With 4 bases clipped from V and 10 bases from J, the junction kept 9 bases outside the gene matches. In nucleotides, the CDR3 is TGTGCCAGCAGCTCTCGACAGGGGGAGTCGCCGCAGTATTTT. Translated: CASSSRQGESPQYF.

In this sample, this clone turned up a few times. The V and J genes are TRBV13 and TRBJ1-4, with TRBD1 matching over 7 bases. The germline V gene encodes CDR1 PRHDT and CDR2 FYEKMQ (reference sequence). This CDR3 is built from 17 residues. V trimming: 3 bases; J trimming: 6 bases; junction bases outside the gene matches: 13. This chain's CDR3 is CASSLRAGGIPHEKLFF. In nucleotides, the CDR3 is TGTGCCAGCAGCTTGCGCGCAGGGGGGATACCTCATGAAAAACTGTTTTTT.

A note on this clone: A read error may produce the germline difference seen at one junction end. The chain couples TRBV4-2 to TRBJ1-4; TRBD1 matches at 11 bases. The germline gives CDR1 LGHNA, CDR2 YNFKEQ. The CDR3 totals 16 residues. CDR3 nucleotides: TGTGCCAGCAGCGAAGACACCGGGACAGGGGGTGAAAAACTGTTTTTT. Amino acid sequence: CASSEDTGTGGEKLFF.

The rearrangement joins TRBV9 to TRBJ2-1, with 9 bases lining up with TRBD2. The CDR3 loop spans 17 amino acids. Trimming cost V 3 bases and J 10 bases; bases outside gene matches: 17. Germline CDR1 SGDLS, CDR2 YYNGEE. This CDR3 is CASSGGRPGLAGMEQFF. The DNA for the CDR3 is TGTGCCAGCAGCGGCGGACGGCCAGGGCTAGCGGGGATGGAGCAGTTCTTC.

The chain has TRBV15 and TRBJ1-4; 9 bases agree with TRBD1. Germline values: CDR1 LNHNV, CDR2 YYDKDF (reference sequence). V was pared by 6 bases and J by 1 base, with 6 bases of the junction left unmatched. This CDR3 is 16 amino acids long. The CDR3 here is CATRHRQGETNEKLFF. CDR3 coding DNA: TGTGCCACCAGGCACCGACAGGGGGAAACTAATGAAAAACTGTTTTTT.

V is TRBV4-3 and J is TRBJ2-1; 7 positions agree with TRBD2. Trimming at V came to 0 bases and at J to 6 bases, leaving 11 bases not matched to a gene. The germline V gene has CDR1 LGHNA and CDR2 YSLEER. The length of the CDR3 is 17 residues. In nucleotides, the CDR3 is TGCGCCAGCAGCCAAGATCGGGCTAGCGGACTTACCAATGAGCAGTTCTTC. Protein: CASSQDRASGLTNEQFF.

The V call is TRBV4-1, the J call TRBJ2-3; TRBD2 might be the D (6 bases). The CDR3 length is 13 residues. Trimming pared 8 bases from V and 6 bases from J, leaving 15 bases between. Looked up from germline, CDR1 is MGHRA and CDR2 is YSYEKL. DNA for the CDR3: TGCGCCAGCGCAAAGGGCGGGATTGATACGCAGTATTTT. This sequence encodes CASAKGGIDTQYF.

The gene calls are TRBV18 and TRBJ2-2, with 7 bases aligning to TRBD1. In germline, CDR1 is KGHSH, CDR2 LQKENI. The CDR3 is 16 residues long. V lost 4 bases and J lost 2; bases outside the gene matches: 7. The CDR3 spells CASSQQGSTNTGELFF. DNA of the CDR3: TGTGCCAGCTCACAACAGGGGTCAACCAACACCGGGGAGCTGTTTTTT.

This clone showed up just once. The rearrangement uses TRBV30 and TRBJ1-5; 8 positions agree with TRBD1. This CDR3 comprises 13 residues. Per the germline V gene, CDR1 is GTSNPN and CDR2 is SVGIG (reference sequence). J lost 2 bases, V lost 5 bases, and 2 bases had no gene match. This CDR3 reads CAWDRGGNQPQHF. The CDR3 nucleotides read TGTGCCTGGGACAGGGGAGGCAATCAGCCCCAGCATTTT.

The chain carries TRBV28 and TRBJ1-2, with 9 bases matching TRBD1. With 4 bases clipped from V and 7 bases from J, the junction kept 10 bases outside the gene matches. The CDR3 sequence is 15 residues long. Germline CDR1 is MDHEN and CDR2 is SYDVKM. This CDR3 is CASSSFGTGGGGYTF. The CDR3 DNA sequence: TGTGCCAGCAGTTCCTTCGGTACAGGGGGCGGTGGCTACACCTTC.

DNA for the CDR3: TGCAGCGCTGAGGATGGACAGGGCTACGAGCAGTACTTC. This codes for CSAEDGQGYEQYF. The V call is TRBV29-1, the J call TRBJ2-7, with TRBD1 matching 8 bases. The CDR3 sequence is 13 residues long. V shed 7 bases, J shed 3 bases, and the junction held 8 bases outside the gene matches. The V gene's germline CDR1 is SQVTM and CDR2 ANQGSEA.

This clone was seen a few times. This rearrangement joins TRBV4-1 to TRBJ2-1, with 9 bases lining up with TRBD2. The CDR3 is 18 residues long. CDR1 and CDR2 from the germline V gene are MGHRA and YSYEKL. V shed 1 base, J shed 0 bases, and the junction held 7 bases outside the gene matches. In nucleotides, the CDR3 is TGCGCCAGCAGCCAAGGATCTAGCGGGGCGGGCTCCTACAATGAGCAGTTCTTC. Translating gives CASSQGSSGAGSYNEQFF.

This clone came up a few times. This CDR3 is CASSQANRQGPSDTQYF. The CDR3 DNA follows: TGCGCCAGCAGCCAAGCTAATCGACAGGGGCCGTCCGATACGCAGTATTTT. The chain links TRBV4-3 to TRBJ2-3; 8 bases are a match to TRBD1. Germline V gives CDR1 LGHNA, CDR2 YSLEER. Germline trimming cut 1 base from V and 6 bases from J; bases unmatched to any gene: 12. The CDR3 runs 17 residues.

This clone showed up just a few times. The germline gene is not matched at one end of the junction; a read error may be the cause. The J gene is TRBJ1-5, the V gene TRBV7-7; D is possibly TRBD1 (6 bases). Germline-derived CDR1 and CDR2 are SSHAT and FNYEAQ (reference sequence). The CDR3 totals 13 residues. The DNA for the CDR3 is TGTGCTAGCAGCCAGGGGTGGAACCAGCCCCAGCATTTT. This sequence encodes CASSQGWNQPQHF.

In its sample, this clone was seen a few times. This chain connects TRBV7-9 to TRBJ1-1; 12 bases fit TRBD1. V dropped 7 bases and J dropped 5; count of bases not matched to a gene: 14. The CDR3 totals 17 residues. Germline CDR1 reads SEHNR; CDR2 reads FQNEAQ (reference sequence). CDR3 sequence (DNA): TGTGCCAGCAACTATCCCCCCGGGACAGGGGGCCCTACTGAAGCTTTCTTT. It encodes CASNYPPGTGGPTEAFF. Based on the CDR3 plus reference TRBV7-9 and TRBJ1-1, the full variable domain is DTGVSQNPRHKITKRGQNVTFRCDPISEHNRLYWYRQTLGQGPEFLTYFQNEAQLEKSRLLSDRFSAERPKGSFSTLEIQRTEQGDSAMYLCASNYPPGTGGPTEAFFGQGTRLTVV.

The chain recombines TRBV11-3 with TRBJ2-5; possible D gene TRBD2, 6 bases. From germline, CDR1 is SGHNT and CDR2 YENEEA. V gave up 5 bases and J gave up 6 bases, with 13 bases separating them. The CDR3 extends over 13 amino acids. In DNA form, the CDR3 reads TGTGCCAGCAGCGGACACGGGGGTAAGACCCAGTACTTC. It codes for CASSGHGGKTQYF.

The chain joins TRBV11-1 to TRBJ2-5; 7 nucleotides align to TRBD1. Germline loops: CDR1 SGHAT, CDR2 FQDESV (reference sequence). Trimming cost V 5 bases and J 5 bases; bases outside gene matches: 8. The CDR3 contains 14 residues. CDR3 sequence reads: CASSPRQGRETQYF. The CDR3 nucleotides read TGTGCCAGCAGCCCCCGACAGGGCCGGGAGACCCAGTACTTC.

The rearrangement links TRBV6-4 to TRBJ2-3; TRBD1 agrees at 8 bases. In germline, CDR1 is MRHNA, CDR2 SNTAGT. V was pared by 6 bases and J by 1 base, with 3 bases of the junction left unmatched. This CDR3 contains 14 residues. The CDR3 DNA reads TGTGCCAGCAGCCAGGACAGGGGCACAGATACGCAGTATTTT. Its translation is CASSQDRGTDTQYF.

V gene TRBV14 combines with J gene TRBJ2-1; 12 nucleotides line up with TRBD2. Looked up from germline, CDR1 is SGHDN and CDR2 is FVKESK. Trimming removed 1 base from V and 8 bases from J; junction bases left unmatched: 6. The CDR3 has 16 residues. CDR3 coding DNA: TGTGCCAGCAGCCAAGGGAGGACTAGCGGGACCGATGAGCAGTTCTTC. Its translation: CASSQGRTSGTDEQFF.